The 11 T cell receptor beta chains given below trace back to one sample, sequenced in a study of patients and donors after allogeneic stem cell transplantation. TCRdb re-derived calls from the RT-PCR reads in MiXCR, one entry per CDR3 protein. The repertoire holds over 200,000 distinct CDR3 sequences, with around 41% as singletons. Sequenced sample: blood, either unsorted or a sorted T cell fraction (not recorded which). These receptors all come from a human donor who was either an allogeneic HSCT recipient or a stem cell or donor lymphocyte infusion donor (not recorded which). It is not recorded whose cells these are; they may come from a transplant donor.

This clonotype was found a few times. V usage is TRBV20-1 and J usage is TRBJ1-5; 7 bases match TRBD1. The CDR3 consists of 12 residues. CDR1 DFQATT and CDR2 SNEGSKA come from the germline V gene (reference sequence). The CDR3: CRAQGGNQPQHF. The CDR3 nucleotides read TGCAGGGCTCAGGGGGGCAATCAGCCCCAGCATTTT.

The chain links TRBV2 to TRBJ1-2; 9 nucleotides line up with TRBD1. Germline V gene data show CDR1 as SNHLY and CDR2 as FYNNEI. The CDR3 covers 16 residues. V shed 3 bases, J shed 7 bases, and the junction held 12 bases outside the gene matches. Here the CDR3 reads CASSDGQGTVFGGYTF. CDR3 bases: TGTGCCAGCAGTGACGGACAGGGGACGGTATTCGGTGGCTACACCTTC.

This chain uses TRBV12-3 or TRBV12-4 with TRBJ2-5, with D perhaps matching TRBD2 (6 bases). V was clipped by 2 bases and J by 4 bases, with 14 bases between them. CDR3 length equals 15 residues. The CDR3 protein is CASSLNRGIGETQYF. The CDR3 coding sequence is TGTGCCAGCAGTTTAAATCGGGGGATTGGAGAGACCCAGTACTTC.

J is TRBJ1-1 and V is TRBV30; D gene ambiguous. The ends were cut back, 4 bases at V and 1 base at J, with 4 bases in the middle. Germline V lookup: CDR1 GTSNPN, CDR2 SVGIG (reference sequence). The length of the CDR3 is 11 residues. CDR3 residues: CAWKANTEAFF. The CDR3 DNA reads TGTGCCTGGAAGGCGAACACTGAAGCTTTCTTT.

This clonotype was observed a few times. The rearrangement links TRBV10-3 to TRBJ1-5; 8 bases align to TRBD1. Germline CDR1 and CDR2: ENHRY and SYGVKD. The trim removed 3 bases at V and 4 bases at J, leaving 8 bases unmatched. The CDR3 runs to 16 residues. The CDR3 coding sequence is TGTGCCATCAGTGACACGAAACAGGGGGAGAATCAGCCCCAGCATTTT. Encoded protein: CAISDTKQGENQPQHF.

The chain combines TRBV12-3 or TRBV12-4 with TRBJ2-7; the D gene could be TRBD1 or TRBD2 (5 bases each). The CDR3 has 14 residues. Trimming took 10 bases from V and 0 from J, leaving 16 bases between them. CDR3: CATRRGTSSYEQYF. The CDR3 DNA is TGTGCCACGCGGCGAGGGACGAGCTCCTACGAGCAGTACTTC.

The CDR3 DNA is TGTGCCAGCAGCTTAAGACAGGGGGATAGGGTGGGCACTGAAGCTTTCTTT. This sequence encodes CASSLRQGDRVGTEAFF. This chain links TRBV7-2 with TRBJ1-1; 9 bases map to TRBD1. The germline V gene has CDR1 SGHTA and CDR2 FQGNSA. After removal of 2 bases from V and 4 bases from J, the junction contained 11 bases not matched to a gene. The CDR3 is made up of 17 amino acids.

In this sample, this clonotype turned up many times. Written as DNA, the CDR3 is TGTGCCAGCAGCTTTTCGACAGGGGCCGGAAACACCATATATTTT. This sequence encodes CASSFSTGAGNTIYF. This rearrangement joins TRBV7-9 to TRBJ1-3; 8 nucleotides align to TRBD1. The germline CDR1 and CDR2 sequences are SEHNR and FQNEAQ (reference sequence). The CDR3 extends over 15 amino acids. V was clipped by 3 bases and J by 4 bases; unmatched bases: 5.

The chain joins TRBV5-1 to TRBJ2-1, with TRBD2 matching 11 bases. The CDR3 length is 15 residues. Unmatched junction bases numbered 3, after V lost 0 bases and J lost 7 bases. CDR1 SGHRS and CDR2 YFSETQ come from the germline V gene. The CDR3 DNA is TGCGCCAGCAGCTTGGTACTAGCGGGGGTGAATGAGCAGTTCTTC. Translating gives CASSLVLAGVNEQFF.

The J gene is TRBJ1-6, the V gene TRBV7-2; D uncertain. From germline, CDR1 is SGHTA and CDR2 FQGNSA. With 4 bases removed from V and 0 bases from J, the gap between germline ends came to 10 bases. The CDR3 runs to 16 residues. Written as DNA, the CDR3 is TGTGCCAGCAGCTCACCCGGGAGCTCCTATAATTCACCCCTCCACTTT. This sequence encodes CASSSPGSSYNSPLHF.

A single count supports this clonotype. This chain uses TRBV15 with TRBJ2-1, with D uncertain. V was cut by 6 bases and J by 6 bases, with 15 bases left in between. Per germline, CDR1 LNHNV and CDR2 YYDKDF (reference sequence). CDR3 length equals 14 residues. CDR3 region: CATRDGSRSNEQFF. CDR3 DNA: TGTGCCACCAGAGATGGGTCCAGATCCAATGAGCAGTTCTTC.